These 13 T cell receptor beta chains were all obtained from the same sample, sequenced in a study of human T cells and chemical hapten exposure. Via MiXCR, TCRdb re-called the RACE reads, giving one row per CDR3 protein. The sample has about 380,000 distinct CDR3 sequences; roughly 4.8% are singletons. Sample time point: patch test 1, 2 weeks after DPC sensitization. Noted treatment: therapeutic diphenylcyclopropenone sensitization with weekly scalp DPC. The sequenced sample was whole blood, obtained in connection with sensitization to the hapten diphenylcyclopropenone (DPC). These receptors were taken from a woman between 50 and 59 years old with alopecia areata. Some clones in this sample may be carry-over from other donors' samples.

This clonotype was counted ten times or more. The chain is built from TRBV23-1 and TRBJ1-1; D is ambiguous. TRBV23-1 is an open reading frame whose function is uncertain. V lost 8 bases to trimming and J lost 11 bases, with 21 bases between them. The CDR3 has 13 residues. DNA for the CDR3: TGCGCCAGCGTCGTTACTTTCGGAATAGGGGCTTTCTTT. As protein: CASVVTFGIGAFF.

This clonotype has more than one count but fewer than ten. The V gene is TRBV5-6, the J gene TRBJ2-7; weak D call: TRBD2 (6 bases). The CDR3 totals 14 residues. Germline values: CDR1 SGHDT, CDR2 YYEEEE. V lost 0 bases and J 5 bases, leaving 12 bases between the germline ends. Here the CDR3 reads CASSLGLAKNEQYF. The DNA for the CDR3 is TGTGCCAGCAGCTTGGGCCTAGCGAAGAACGAGCAGTACTTC.

The J gene is TRBJ2-3, the V gene TRBV5-4; no clear D. CDR1 and CDR2 from the germline V gene are SGHNT and YYREEE (reference sequence). The CDR3 sequence is 14 residues long. Trimming shortened V by 4 bases and J by 0 bases, and 9 bases separated the two germline ends. The CDR3: CASSGRTSTDTQYF. CDR3 bases: TGTGCCAGCAGCGGACGGACGAGCACAGATACGCAGTATTTT.

This clonotype has ten or more counts. V and J are TRBV5-1 and TRBJ1-2; 8 bases align to TRBD1. After removal of 0 bases from V and 7 bases from J, the junction contained 5 bases not matched to a gene. Germline CDR1 is SGHRS and CDR2 is YFSETQ. This CDR3 is 14 amino acids long. CDR3 bases: TGCGCCAGCAGCTTGGACAGGGGGGAAAGTGGCTACACCTTC. Amino acids: CASSLDRGESGYTF. The whole variable domain, remainder taken from reference TRBV5-1 and TRBJ1-2, is KAGVTQTPRYLIKTRGQQVTLSCSPISGHRSVSWYQQTPGQGLQFLFEYFSETQRNKGNFPGRFSGRQFSNSRSEMNVSTLELGDSALYLCASSLDRGESGYTFGSGTRLTVV.

The sample holds a few counts of this clonotype. V is TRBV7-2 and J is TRBJ1-4; TRBD1 is a possible D gene (6 bases). Trimming took off 1 base at V and 7 bases at J, with 10 bases between the two ends. The germline V gene has CDR1 SGHTA and CDR2 FQGNSA. The CDR3 runs 14 residues. The CDR3 sequence is CASSLEQGGEKLFF. The CDR3 nucleotides are TGTGCCAGCAGCTTAGAACAGGGAGGTGAAAAACTGTTTTTT.

The sample holds a few counts of this clonotype. The chain couples TRBV7-2 to TRBJ2-3; 9 nucleotides line up with TRBD2. The CDR3 sequence is 18 residues long. CDR1 and CDR2 from the germline V gene are SGHTA and FQGNSA. With 2 bases clipped from V and 0 bases from J, the junction kept 9 bases outside the gene matches. CDR3 sequence reads: CASSLYITSGSSTDTQYF. CDR3 nucleotides: TGTGCCAGCAGCTTATACATAACTAGCGGGTCTAGCACAGATACGCAGTATTTT.

This clonotype showed up just a few times. The chain employs TRBV14 and TRBJ2-1, with D unclear. Per germline, CDR1 SGHDN and CDR2 FVKESK. The ends were cut back, 0 bases at V and 8 bases at J, with 14 bases in the middle. The CDR3 spans 15 residues. The CDR3 protein is CASSQDLGRLDEQFF. The CDR3, as DNA: TGTGCCAGCAGCCAAGATTTGGGTAGATTGGATGAGCAGTTCTTC.

This clonotype came up many times. This CDR3 is CASTRQGNTEAFF. The CDR3 DNA follows: TGTGCCAGCACTAGACAGGGGAACACTGAAGCTTTCTTT. The rearrangement joins TRBV6-5 to TRBJ1-1, with 7 bases that match TRBD1. CDR1 and CDR2 (germline): MNHEY, SVGAGI. J was trimmed by 1 base and V by 7 bases; bases with no gene match: 3. The CDR3 has 13 residues.

This clonotype has at least ten counts. The rearrangement links TRBV12-5 to TRBJ2-1; D gene ambiguous. The CDR3 extends over 11 amino acids. With 7 bases removed from V and 4 bases from J, the gap between germline ends came to 5 bases. Per germline, CDR1 LGHNT and CDR2 FRNRAP. The CDR3 bases are TGTGCTAGTGACCAGTACAATGAGCAGTTCTTC. This codes for CASDQYNEQFF.

This clonotype appeared many times. DNA for the CDR3: TGTGCCAGCAGCCAAAGGGTATGGGAGGAGCAGTACTTC. Translation: CASSQRVWEEQYF. The V and J genes are TRBV28 and TRBJ2-7, with D possibly TRBD2 on 5 matching bases. The germline gives CDR1 MDHEN, CDR2 SYDVKM. This CDR3 has 13 residues. The V end lost 6 bases, the J end lost 7 bases, and 16 bases lay between the germline ends.

This clonotype has ten or more counts. This chain joins TRBV28 and TRBJ2-7; D is unresolved. Trimming removed 3 bases at V and 6 bases at J, with 6 bases between. CDR3 length equals 11 residues. The germline V gene has CDR1 MDHEN and CDR2 SYDVKM. The DNA for the CDR3 is TGTGCCAGCAGTTTTAGGAGCGAGCAGTACTTC. Translated, it gives CASSFRSEQYF.

As for this clonotype: This could be a read error, since a much larger clone is one nucleotide away. The CDR3 sequence is CASGRDPCQYF. In nucleotides, the CDR3 is TGTGCCAGCGGGCGGGACCCGTGCCAGTACTTC. The chain couples TRBV2 to TRBJ2-5, with a weak D call TRBD2 (6 bases). This CDR3 has 11 residues. Germline loops: CDR1 SNHLY, CDR2 FYNNEI. V dropped 8 bases and J dropped 10 bases, with 14 bases sitting between them.

This clonotype was recorded a few times. This chain uses TRBV10-3 with TRBJ1-3; D is uncertain. The CDR3 totals 17 residues. V dropped 0 bases and J dropped 4 bases, with 16 bases sitting between them. Germline CDR1 reads ENHRY; CDR2 reads SYGVKD. The CDR3 loop reads CAISESQLEPKGNTIYF. DNA for the CDR3: TGTGCCATCAGTGAGTCCCAGCTTGAACCGAAGGGAAACACCATATATTTT.